These 19 T cell receptor beta chains were sequenced from one sample in a study of blood T cell repertoires in COVID-19 (dated by TCRdb to about 2020). The protocol used for the library was the immunoSEQ multiplex PCR assay. TCRdb took over this immuneACCESS table, retaining in-frame rearrangements with V and J assigned. Such tables are incomplete; in checked studies, under half of the missing clones stem from an unresolved V gene, and the remainder is unexplained. A total of 300,000 or so clones appear in this sample, more than 80% of them only once. Of the sample, around 1.1% is held by the ten largest clones. The source material was PBMCs or T cells enriched from blood (not recorded which). The receptor set was obtained from a woman under 40 who had recovered from COVID-19.

The gene calls are TRBV28 and TRBJ1-5; 9 bases map to TRBD1. The J segment lost 6 bases and the V segment lost 5 bases, leaving 14 bases of the junction unmatched. CDR1 and CDR2 from the germline V gene are MDHEN and SYDVKM. This CDR3 contains 17 residues. CDR3 coding DNA: TGTGCCAGCAGTGTATCGGGACAGGGCTACCGAGGTCAGCCCCAGCATTTT. Translated: CASSVSGQGYRGQPQHF.

The gene calls are TRBV7-2 and TRBJ2-2; maybe TRBD1 (6 bases). Per germline, CDR1 SGHTA and CDR2 FQGNSA. V lost 2 bases to trimming and J lost 0 bases, with 13 bases between them. CDR3 size: 17 residues. In DNA, the CDR3 is TGTGCCAGCAGCTTATCCCCAACAGGGCCGAACACCGGGGAGCTGTTTTTT. Its protein is CASSLSPTGPNTGELFF.

The chain recombines TRBV4-1 with TRBJ2-2; D is possibly TRBD2 (5 bases). CDR3 length: 15 residues. Trimming removed 4 bases from V and 5 bases from J, with 14 bases in between. Germline lookup yields CDR1 MGHRA and CDR2 YSYEKL. CDR3 in amino acids: CASSLAGAATGELFF. Here the CDR3 DNA reads TGCGCCAGCAGCCTAGCAGGAGCGGCAACCGGGGAGCTGTTTTTT.

The chain links TRBV7-6 to TRBJ2-5; D perhaps matches TRBD2 (5 bases). The germline CDR1 and CDR2 sequences are SGHVS and FNYEAQ. CDR3 length: 15 amino acids. The germline V and J ends were trimmed by 8 bases and 3 bases, with 19 bases remaining between them. The CDR3 DNA reads TGTGCCAGCCTGGCTAGCATGAGATTTGAAGAGACCCAGTACTTC. Protein sequence: CASLASMRFEETQYF.

The chain uses TRBV19 and TRBJ1-1, with unresolved D. CDR3 length equals 10 residues. With 5 bases removed from V and 11 bases from J, the gap between germline ends came to 9 bases. CDR1 and CDR2 (germline): LNHDA, SQIVND (reference sequence). CDR3 sequence: CASSGVGAFF. DNA of the CDR3: TGTGCCAGTAGTGGCGTCGGGGCTTTCTTT.

The chain links TRBV28 to TRBJ1-3, with D unresolved. CDR1 is MDHEN, CDR2 SYDVKM, per germline. Trimming removed 7 bases from V and 2 bases from J, with 12 bases in between. The CDR3 is 14 residues long. The CDR3 DNA is TGTGCCAGCACCCCGAATGAGGCTGGAAACACCATATATTTT. Translation: CASTPNEAGNTIYF.

This rearrangement joins TRBV7-8 to TRBJ1-2, with 9 bases fitting TRBD1. Germline V gene data show CDR1 as SGHVS and CDR2 as FQNEAQ. Trimming took 0 bases from V and 8 from J; bases not matched to a gene: 7. This CDR3 spans 15 amino acids. CDR3 coding DNA: TGTGCCAGCAGCTTAGCGCATGGGACAGGGAACGGCTACACCTTC. Its translation: CASSLAHGTGNGYTF.

The genes are TRBV18 and TRBJ1-3; 7 nucleotides align to TRBD1. The J segment lost 2 bases and the V segment lost 1 base, leaving 2 bases of the junction unmatched. The CDR3 consists of 15 residues. Germline CDR1 is KGHSH and CDR2 is LQKENI. This CDR3 reads CASSPLGTAGNTIYF. The CDR3 nucleotides are TGTGCCAGCTCACCACTCGGGACAGCTGGAAACACCATATATTTT.

The CDR3 coding sequence is TGTGCTAGTGGTTTGCCCCGGACAGGGGGACGGGGTGGGGAGACCCAGTACTTC. Protein: CASGLPRTGGRGGETQYF. This chain connects TRBV12-5 to TRBJ2-5; the match to TRBD1 covers 10 bases. Per the germline V gene, CDR1 is LGHNT and CDR2 is FRNRAP. The trim removed 2 bases at V and 5 bases at J, leaving 14 bases unmatched. This CDR3 region has 18 residues.

CDR3 sequence: CASSLFEPNTEAFF. CDR3 sequence (DNA): TGTGCCAGCAGTTTATTTGAGCCGAACACTGAAGCTTTCTTT. The J gene is TRBJ1-1, the V gene TRBV28; no reliable D call. CDR3 length: 14 residues. CDR1 is MDHEN, CDR2 SYDVKM, per germline. Between the trimmed V and J ends, which lost 1 base and 1 base, there was a span of 7 bases.

The V gene is TRBV12-5, the J gene TRBJ1-1, with 10 bases matching TRBD1. With 7 bases clipped from V and 10 bases from J, the junction kept 9 bases outside the gene matches. This CDR3 comprises 13 residues. The germline V gene encodes CDR1 LGHNT and CDR2 FRNRAP. This chain's CDR3 is CASDTRTGGRAFF. Written as DNA, the CDR3 is TGTGCTAGTGATACCAGGACAGGGGGTAGAGCTTTCTTT.

V usage is TRBV5-1 and J usage is TRBJ1-2, with a weak D call TRBD1 (6 bases). The CDR3 is made up of 14 amino acids. CDR1 is SGHRS and CDR2 is YFSETQ in the germline V gene. V gave up 3 bases and J gave up 0 bases, with 9 bases separating them. The DNA of the CDR3 is TGCGCCAGCAGCTGGGACAAACCTAACTATGGCTACACCTTC. Its translation is CASSWDKPNYGYTF.

The rearrangement joins TRBV18 to TRBJ2-4, with D maybe TRBD1 (5 bases). Germline lookup yields CDR1 KGHSH and CDR2 LQKENI. CDR3 length: 15 amino acids. The V and J ends lost 0 bases and 0 bases respectively, with 6 bases between them. The CDR3 nucleotides are TGTGCCAGCTCACCACCTAGGGGAGCCAAAAACATTCAGTACTTC. The encoded protein is CASSPPRGAKNIQYF.

The chain is built from TRBV6-4 and TRBJ2-3; D gene ambiguous. Between the trimmed V and J ends, which lost 6 bases and 1 base, there was a span of 17 bases. CDR3 length: 16 residues. Germline CDR1 MRHNA, CDR2 SNTAGT. CDR3 protein: CASRPVVVPCTDTQYF. The CDR3 DNA reads as TGTGCCAGCAGACCGGTAGTGGTCCCCTGCACAGATACGCAGTATTTT.

V usage is TRBV28 and J usage is TRBJ1-2; D is perhaps TRBD1 (5 bases). This CDR3 is 15 amino acids long. Trimming took 6 bases from V and 2 from J, leaving 16 bases between them. Germline V CDR1 and CDR2: MDHEN, SYDVKM. In DNA form, the CDR3 reads TGTGCCAGCAGCCCTGACAGACTTTTAAACTATGGCTACACCTTC. Translation gives CASSPDRLLNYGYTF.

V gene TRBV23-1 combines with J gene TRBJ2-7, with 7 bases fitting TRBD2. TRBV23-1 is known as an ORF, though its function is uncertain. Trimming took 6 bases from V and 3 from J; bases not matched to a gene: 5. The CDR3 has 13 amino acids. CDR3 protein: CASRLGGSYEQYF. The DNA for the CDR3 is TGCGCCAGCAGGCTGGGGGGGAGCTACGAGCAGTACTTC.

The chain couples TRBV4-2 to TRBJ2-1; perhaps TRBD1 as D (6 bases). Germline CDR1 LGHNA, CDR2 YNFKEQ. The CDR3 is 16 residues long. Trimming took 0 bases from V and 4 from J, leaving 13 bases between them. CDR3 region: CASSQEGQGLYNEQFF. The CDR3, as DNA: TGTGCCAGCAGCCAAGAGGGGCAGGGGCTTTACAATGAGCAGTTCTTC.

The V call is TRBV5-1, the J call TRBJ1-1; D perhaps matches TRBD1 (6 bases). The CDR3 has 15 amino acids. V was cut by 4 bases and J by 0 bases, with 13 bases left in between. CDR1 is SGHRS, CDR2 YFSETQ, per germline. For the CDR3, the DNA is TGCGCCAGCAGCCGGGCGACAGGAGTGAACACTGAAGCTTTCTTT. It translates to CASSRATGVNTEAFF.

This chain uses TRBV4-2 with TRBJ2-1, with 10 positions matching TRBD2. The CDR3 spans 17 residues. The germline V gene has CDR1 LGHNA and CDR2 YNFKEQ. J gave up 8 bases and V 4 bases, and 14 bases lay outside the gene matches. The CDR3 DNA reads TGTGCCAGCAGCCTTTTTCCGGGACTAGCGCTGGGGGATGAGCAGTTCTTC. It is translated as CASSLFPGLALGDEQFF.